This is a list of T cell receptor beta chains from one sample in a study of CXCR3-negative and CXCR3-positive naive CD8 T cells. TCRdb reworked the 5' RACE reads into one entry per CDR3 protein, no DNA. Across over 100,000 distinct CDR3 sequences, the top ten clones capture about 0.3% of the sample. The source material was naive CXCR3- CD8+ T cells from blood. Receptors originate from a human donor in good health. Some clones in this sample may be carry-over from other donors' samples. CDR3s include the opening cysteine and the closing phenylalanine or tryptophan.

TRBV12-3/TRBV12-4,TRBJ2-7,CASSYATAYEQYF
TRBV12-3/TRBV12-4,TRBJ1-5,CASSSSRQPQHF
TRBV4-1,TRBJ2-5,CASSQALAGGWETQYF
TRBV7-3,TRBJ2-3,CASSSLGLIADTQYF
TRBV7-9,TRBJ2-7,CASSSGLAGDYEQYF
TRBV6-4,TRBJ2-3,CASSESSRGHTDTQYF
TRBV28,TRBJ2-7,CASSLPDRKGYEQYF
TRBV5-1,TRBJ2-1,CASSLFGAQSSYNEQFF
TRBV29-1,TRBJ2-1,CSVVGSGESSYNEQFF
TRBV7-9,TRBJ2-7,CASSFFTRVDDDEQYF
TRBV4-1,TRBJ1-2,CASSLDLSGNYGYTF
TRBV29-1,TRBJ1-1,CSVDEGGNAEAFF
TRBV7-2,TRBJ2-7,CASSSGTGIFYEQYF
TRBV29-1,TRBJ2-1,CSVEGTSGGSYNEQFF
TRBV4-1,TRBJ2-1,CASSQQQGQGEQFF